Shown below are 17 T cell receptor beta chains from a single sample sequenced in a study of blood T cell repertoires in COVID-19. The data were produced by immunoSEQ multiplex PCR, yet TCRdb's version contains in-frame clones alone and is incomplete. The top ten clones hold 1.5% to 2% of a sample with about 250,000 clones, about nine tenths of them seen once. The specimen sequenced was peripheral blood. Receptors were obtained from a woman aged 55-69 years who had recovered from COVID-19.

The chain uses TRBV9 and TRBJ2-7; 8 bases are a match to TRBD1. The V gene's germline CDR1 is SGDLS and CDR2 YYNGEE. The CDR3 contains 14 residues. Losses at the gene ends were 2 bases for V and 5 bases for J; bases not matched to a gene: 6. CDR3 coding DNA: TGTGCCAGCAGCGTCGACAGGGGCGGGCACGAGCAGTACTTC. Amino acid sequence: CASSVDRGGHEQYF.

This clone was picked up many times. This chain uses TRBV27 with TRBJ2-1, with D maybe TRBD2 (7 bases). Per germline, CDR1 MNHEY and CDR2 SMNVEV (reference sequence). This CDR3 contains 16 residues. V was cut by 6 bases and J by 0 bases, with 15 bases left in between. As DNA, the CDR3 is TGTGCCAGCAGGATGGGCGGGGGCCCCTCCTACAATGAGCAGTTCTTC. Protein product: CASRMGGGPSYNEQFF.

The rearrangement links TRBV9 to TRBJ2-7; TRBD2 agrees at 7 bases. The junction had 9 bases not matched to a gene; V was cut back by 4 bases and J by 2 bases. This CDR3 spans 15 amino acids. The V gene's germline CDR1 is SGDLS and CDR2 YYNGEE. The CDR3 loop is CASSLDAGVTYEQYF. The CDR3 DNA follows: TGTGCCAGCAGCCTTGATGCGGGGGTGACCTACGAGCAGTACTTC. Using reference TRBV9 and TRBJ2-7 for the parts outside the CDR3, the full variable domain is DSGVTQTPKHLITATGQRVTLRCSPRSGDLSVYWYQQSLDQGLQFLIQYYNGEERAKGNILERFSAQQFPDLHSELNLSSLELGDSALYFCASSLDAGVTYEQYFGPGTRLTVT.

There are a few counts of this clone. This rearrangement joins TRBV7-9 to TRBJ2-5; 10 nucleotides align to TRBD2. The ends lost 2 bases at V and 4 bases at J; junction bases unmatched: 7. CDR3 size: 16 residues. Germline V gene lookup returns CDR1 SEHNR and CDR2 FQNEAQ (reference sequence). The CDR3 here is CASSLRSSGGGETQYF. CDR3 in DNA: TGTGCCAGCAGCTTAAGATCTAGCGGGGGTGGAGAGACCCAGTACTTC.

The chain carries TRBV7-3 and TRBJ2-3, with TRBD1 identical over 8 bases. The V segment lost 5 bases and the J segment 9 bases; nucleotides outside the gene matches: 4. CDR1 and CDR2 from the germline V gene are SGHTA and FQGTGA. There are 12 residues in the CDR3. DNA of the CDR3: TGTGCCAGCAGCCCCGACAGGGGCACGCAGTATTTT. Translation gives CASSPDRGTQYF.

Written as DNA, the CDR3 is TGTGCCAGTCGCACTACAGGCAGAGGAAATCAGCCCCAGCATTTT. Its protein product is CASRTTGRGNQPQHF. The chain joins TRBV19 to TRBJ1-5; a possible D gene is TRBD1 (5 bases). Germline V CDR1 and CDR2: LNHDA, SQIVND (reference sequence). Trimming stripped 8 bases from V and 4 bases from J, with 18 bases between. This CDR3 has 15 residues. Filled out from reference TRBV19 and TRBJ1-5, the complete variable domain reads DGGITQSPKYLFRKEGQNVTLSCEQNLNHDAMYWYRQDPGQGLRLIYYSQIVNDFQKGDIAEGYSVSREKKESFPLTVTSAQKNPTAFYLCASRTTGRGNQPQHFGDGTRLSIL.

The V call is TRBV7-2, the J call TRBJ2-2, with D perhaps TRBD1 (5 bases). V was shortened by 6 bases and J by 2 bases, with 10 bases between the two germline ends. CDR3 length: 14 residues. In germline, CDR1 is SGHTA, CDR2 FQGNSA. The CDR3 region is CASRTERNTGELFF. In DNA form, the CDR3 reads TGTGCCAGCAGGACAGAGCGAAACACCGGGGAGCTGTTTTTT.

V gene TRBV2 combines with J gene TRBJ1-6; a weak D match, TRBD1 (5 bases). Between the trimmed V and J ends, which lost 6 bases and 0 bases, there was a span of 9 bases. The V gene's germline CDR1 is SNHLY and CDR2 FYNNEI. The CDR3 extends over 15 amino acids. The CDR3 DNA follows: TGTGCCAGCAGGGTCGACAGCTCCTATAATTCACCCCTCCACTTT. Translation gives CASRVDSSYNSPLHF. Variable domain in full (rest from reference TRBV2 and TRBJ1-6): EPEVTQTPSHQVTQMGQEVILRCVPISNHLYFYWYRQILGQKVEFLVSFYNNEISEKSEIFDDQFSVERPDGSNFTLKIRSTKLEDSAMYFCASRVDSSYNSPLHFGNGTRLTVT.

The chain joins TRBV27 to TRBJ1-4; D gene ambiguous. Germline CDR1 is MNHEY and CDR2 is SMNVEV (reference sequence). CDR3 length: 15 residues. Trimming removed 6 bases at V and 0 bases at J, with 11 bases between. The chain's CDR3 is CASSPAGATNEKLFF. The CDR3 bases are TGTGCCAGCAGCCCTGCGGGTGCAACTAATGAAAAACTGTTTTTT.

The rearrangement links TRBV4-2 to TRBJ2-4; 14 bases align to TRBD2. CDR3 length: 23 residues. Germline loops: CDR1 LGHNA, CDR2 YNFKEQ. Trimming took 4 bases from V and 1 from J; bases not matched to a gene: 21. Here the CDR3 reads CASSLSHRTSGGIEPFAKNIQYF. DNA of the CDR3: TGTGCCAGCAGCCTATCTCATCGGACTAGCGGGGGGATCGAACCGTTTGCCAAAAACATTCAGTACTTC.

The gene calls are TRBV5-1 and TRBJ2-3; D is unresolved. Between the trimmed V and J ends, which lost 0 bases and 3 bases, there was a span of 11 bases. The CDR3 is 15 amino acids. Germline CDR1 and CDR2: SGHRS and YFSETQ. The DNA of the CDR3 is TGCGCCAGCAGCTTGGGGGTTCTGAGGACAGATACGCAGTATTTT. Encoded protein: CASSLGVLRTDTQYF.

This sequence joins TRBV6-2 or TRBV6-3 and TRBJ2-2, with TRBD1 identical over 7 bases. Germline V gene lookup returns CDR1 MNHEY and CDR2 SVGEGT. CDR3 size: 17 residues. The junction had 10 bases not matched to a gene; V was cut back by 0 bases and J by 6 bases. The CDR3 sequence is CASSYSPRQGGAGELFF. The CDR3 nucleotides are TGTGCCAGCAGTTACTCACCGAGACAGGGTGGGGCCGGGGAGCTGTTTTTT.

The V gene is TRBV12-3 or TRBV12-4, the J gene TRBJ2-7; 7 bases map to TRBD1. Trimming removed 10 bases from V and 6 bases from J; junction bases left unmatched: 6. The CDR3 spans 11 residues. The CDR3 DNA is TGTGCCACACAGGGGACGGGCGAGCAGTACTTC. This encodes CATQGTGEQYF.

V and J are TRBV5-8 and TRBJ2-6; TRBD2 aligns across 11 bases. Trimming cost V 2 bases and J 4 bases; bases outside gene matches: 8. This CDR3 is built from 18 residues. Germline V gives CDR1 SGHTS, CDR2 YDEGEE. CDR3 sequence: CASSFLAGGPTGANVLTF. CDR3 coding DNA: TGTGCCAGCAGCTTCCTAGCGGGGGGCCCTACCGGGGCCAACGTCCTGACTTTC.

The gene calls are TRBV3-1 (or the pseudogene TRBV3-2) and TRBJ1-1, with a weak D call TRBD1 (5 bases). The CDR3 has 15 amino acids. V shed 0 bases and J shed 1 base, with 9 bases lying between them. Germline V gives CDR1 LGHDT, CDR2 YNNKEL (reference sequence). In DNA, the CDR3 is TGTGCCAGCAGCCAAGATTTAGGGGAGAACACTGAAGCTTTCTTT. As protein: CASSQDLGENTEAFF.

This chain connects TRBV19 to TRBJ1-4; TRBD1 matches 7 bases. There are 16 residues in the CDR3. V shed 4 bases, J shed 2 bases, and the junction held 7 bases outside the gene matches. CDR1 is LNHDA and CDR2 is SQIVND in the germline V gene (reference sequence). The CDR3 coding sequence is TGTGCCAGTAGTACCACACCGGGACAGACTAATGAAAAACTGTTTTTT. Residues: CASSTTPGQTNEKLFF.

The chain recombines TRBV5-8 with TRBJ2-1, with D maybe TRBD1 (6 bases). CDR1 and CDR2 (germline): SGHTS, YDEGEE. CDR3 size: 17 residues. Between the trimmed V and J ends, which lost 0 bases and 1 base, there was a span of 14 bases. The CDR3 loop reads CASSLGRQVLSYNEQFF. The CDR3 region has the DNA TGTGCCAGCAGCTTGGGGCGACAGGTACTTTCCTACAATGAGCAGTTCTTC.